This T cell receptor beta chain is drawn from a study of blood T cell repertoires in COVID-19. Study as a whole: Acute and convalescent COVID-19 samples came from the United States, Italy and Spain.

The data were produced by immunoSEQ multiplex PCR, yet TCRdb's version contains in-frame clones alone and is incomplete. The sample shows fewer than 300,000 clones, 85% to 90% of them seen only once. This CDR3 has 17 amino acids. V shed 3 bases and J 1 base; nucleotides not matched to a gene: 9. Germline V gene lookup returns CDR1 LNHNV and CDR2 YYDKDF (reference sequence). The clonotype comes from a woman aged 50 to 65 with COVID-19, enrolled during active disease. The sequenced material came from peripheral blood. V usage is TRBV15 and J usage is TRBJ1-1; 9 nucleotides line up with TRBD1. The CDR3 region is CATSSTHRGLQNTEAFF. The CDR3 DNA is TGTGCCACCAGCAGTACTCACAGGGGGCTCCAGAACACTGAAGCTTTCTTT.